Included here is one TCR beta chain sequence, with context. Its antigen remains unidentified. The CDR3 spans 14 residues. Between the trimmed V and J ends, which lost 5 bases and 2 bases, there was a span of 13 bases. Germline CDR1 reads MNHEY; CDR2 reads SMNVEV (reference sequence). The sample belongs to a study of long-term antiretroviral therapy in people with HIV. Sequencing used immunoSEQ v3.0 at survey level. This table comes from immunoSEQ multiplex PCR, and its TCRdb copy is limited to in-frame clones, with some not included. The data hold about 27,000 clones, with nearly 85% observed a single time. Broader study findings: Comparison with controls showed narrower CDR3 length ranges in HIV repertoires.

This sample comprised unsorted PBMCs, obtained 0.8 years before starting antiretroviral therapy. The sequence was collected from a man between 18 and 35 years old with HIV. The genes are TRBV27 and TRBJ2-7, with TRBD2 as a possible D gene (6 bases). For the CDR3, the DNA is TGTGCCAGCAGTCCCCTCTGGGGGGCCTACGAGCAGTACTTC. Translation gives CASSPLWGAYEQYF.